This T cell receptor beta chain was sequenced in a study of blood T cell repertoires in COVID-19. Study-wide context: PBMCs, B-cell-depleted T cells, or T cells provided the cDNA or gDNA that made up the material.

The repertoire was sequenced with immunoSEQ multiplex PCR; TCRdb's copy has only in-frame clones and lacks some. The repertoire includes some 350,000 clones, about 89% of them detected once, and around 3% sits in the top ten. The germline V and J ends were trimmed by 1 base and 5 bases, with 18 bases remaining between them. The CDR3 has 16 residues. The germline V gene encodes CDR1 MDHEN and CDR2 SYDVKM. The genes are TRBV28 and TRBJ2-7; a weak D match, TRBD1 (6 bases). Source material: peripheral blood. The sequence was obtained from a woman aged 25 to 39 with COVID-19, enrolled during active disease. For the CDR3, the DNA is TGTGCCAGCAGTTTATACCTCAGGGGTAATAGGAACGAGCAGTACTTC. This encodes CASSLYLRGNRNEQYF. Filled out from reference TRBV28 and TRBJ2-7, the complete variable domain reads DVKVTQSSRYLVKRTGEKVFLECVQDMDHENMFWYRQDPGLGLRLIYFSYDVKMKEKGDIPEGYSVSREKKERFSLILESASTNQTSMYLCASSLYLRGNRNEQYFGPGTRLTVT.